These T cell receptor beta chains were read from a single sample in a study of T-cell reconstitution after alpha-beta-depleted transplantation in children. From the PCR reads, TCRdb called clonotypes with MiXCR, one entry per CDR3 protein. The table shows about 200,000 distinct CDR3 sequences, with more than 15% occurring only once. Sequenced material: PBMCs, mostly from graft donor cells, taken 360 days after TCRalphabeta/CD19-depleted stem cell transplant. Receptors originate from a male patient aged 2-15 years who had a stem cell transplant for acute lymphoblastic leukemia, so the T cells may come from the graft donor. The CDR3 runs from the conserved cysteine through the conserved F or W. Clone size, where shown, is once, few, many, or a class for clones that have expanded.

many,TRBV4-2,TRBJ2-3,CASSQDLAGATDTQYF
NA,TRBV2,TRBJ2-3,CAITGGSGDTQYF
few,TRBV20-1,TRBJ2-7,CSARRRDKRDYEQYF
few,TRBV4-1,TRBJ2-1,CASSQDFVSYNEQFF
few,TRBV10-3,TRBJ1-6,CAISNRDYNSPLHF
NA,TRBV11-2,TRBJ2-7,CASSTDGTWVEEQYF
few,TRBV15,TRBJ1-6,CATSPGHSPLHF
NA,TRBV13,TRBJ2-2,CASSLVKGPANTGELFF
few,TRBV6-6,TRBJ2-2,CASSYGDRMGGTGELFF
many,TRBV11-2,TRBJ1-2,CASSLGGNYGYTF
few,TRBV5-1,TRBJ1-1,CASSWEGNTEAFF
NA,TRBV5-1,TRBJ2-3,CASRSRGDVLSESTDTQYF
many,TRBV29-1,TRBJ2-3,CSVRLITDTQYF
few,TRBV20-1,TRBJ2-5,CSAPSGVGQETQYF
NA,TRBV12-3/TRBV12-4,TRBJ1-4,CASRNRAGNEKLFF
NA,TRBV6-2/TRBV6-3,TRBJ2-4,CASSYGGSTAKNIQYF
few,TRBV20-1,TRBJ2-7,CSARSPRDRTYEQYF
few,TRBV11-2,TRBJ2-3,CASSLVFSGDVSTDTQYF
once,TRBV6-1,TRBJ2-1,CASRILNSAKNNEQFF
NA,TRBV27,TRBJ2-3,CASSAVGLTDTQYF
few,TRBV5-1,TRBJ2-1,CASSLDGGTYNEQFF
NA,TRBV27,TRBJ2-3,CASSALQGDTQYF
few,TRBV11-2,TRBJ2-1,CASRKGARDEQFF
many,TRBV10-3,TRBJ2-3,CASSDRVVTDTQYF
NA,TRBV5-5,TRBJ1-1,CASSPSMRPQGTEAFF
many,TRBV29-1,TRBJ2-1,CSVEDPDARGLAGGRNSYNEQFF
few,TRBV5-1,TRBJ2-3,CASSLLTGPGLRDTQYF
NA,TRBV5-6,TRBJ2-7,CASGRDRGYYEQYF